Following are 16 T cell receptor beta chains from one sample sequenced in a study of cytomegalovirus exposure and HLA in healthy donors. PCR was performed using 60 Vbeta and 13 Jbeta primers. Only in-frame clones appear in the TCRdb table, and some are missing; sequencing was by immunoSEQ multiplex PCR. The sample yields roughly 120,000 clones, around 67% seen once. What was sequenced was PBMCs. All receptors come from a man aged 55-75 years in good health and CMV-seropositive.

This rearrangement joins TRBV29-1 to TRBJ1-1, with D possibly matching TRBD1 (6 bases). The length of the CDR3 is 13 residues. Per germline, CDR1 SQVTM and CDR2 ANQGSEA. V lost 6 bases, J lost 0 bases, and 11 bases lay in between. CDR3 region: CSVATGLNTEAFF. The CDR3 DNA is TGCAGCGTCGCGACAGGATTGAACACTGAAGCTTTCTTT.

The chain links TRBV10-3 to TRBJ2-2, with 9 bases lining up with TRBD1. The CDR3 has 16 amino acids. Trimming cost V 6 bases and J 2 bases; bases outside gene matches: 7. Germline V gene lookup returns CDR1 ENHRY and CDR2 SYGVKD. The CDR3 spells CAISAPGQGNTGELFF. The CDR3 nucleotides read TGTGCCATCAGCGCCCCGGGACAGGGAAACACCGGGGAGCTGTTTTTT.

The chain recombines TRBV5-1 with TRBJ2-3; tentative D call: TRBD1 (6 bases). CDR3 size: 16 residues. CDR1 is SGHRS, CDR2 YFSETQ, per germline. V was clipped by 3 bases and J by 0 bases, with 14 bases between them. For the CDR3, the DNA is TGCGCCAGCAGCTACGGAGACAGGTCTAGCACAGATACGCAGTATTTT. Translation: CASSYGDRSSTDTQYF.

This clone has only a few counts. The rearrangement joins TRBV5-1 to TRBJ1-2; D is undetermined. The germline V gene encodes CDR1 SGHRS and CDR2 YFSETQ. Trimming took 0 bases from V and 4 from J, leaving 10 bases between them. The CDR3 loop spans 14 amino acids. CDR3 in amino acids: CASSLAGDFYGYTF. The CDR3 DNA reads TGCGCCAGCAGCTTGGCCGGTGACTTCTATGGCTACACCTTC.

In its sample, this clone was seen a few times. The J gene is TRBJ2-3, the V gene TRBV2, with 9 bases lining up with TRBD1. The V gene's germline CDR1 is SNHLY and CDR2 FYNNEI. The CDR3 runs 17 residues. Trimming at V came to 1 base and at J to 6 bases, leaving 11 bases not matched to a gene. CDR3 coding DNA: TGTGCCAGCAGTGAAGAATTCGGTTACAGGGGGCAGGATACGCAGTATTTT. As protein: CASSEEFGYRGQDTQYF.

This chain connects TRBV19 to TRBJ1-1; 7 bases map to TRBD1. Germline V gene lookup returns CDR1 LNHDA and CDR2 SQIVND (reference sequence). The CDR3 extends over 17 amino acids. The V segment lost 4 bases and the J segment 5 bases; nucleotides outside the gene matches: 16. The CDR3: CASSTVSGRGVGTEAFF. CDR3 sequence (DNA): TGTGCCAGTAGTACTGTGTCGGGCAGGGGGGTAGGGACTGAAGCTTTCTTT.

J is TRBJ2-7 and V is TRBV7-8; the D is unclear. V was pared by 5 bases and J by 0 bases, with 8 bases between. The germline V gene encodes CDR1 SGHVS and CDR2 FQNEAQ. This CDR3 has 13 amino acids. CDR3 residues: CASSPFFSYEQYF. As DNA, the CDR3 is TGTGCCAGCAGCCCTTTTTTCTCCTACGAGCAGTACTTC.

The V call is TRBV5-4, the J call TRBJ2-3, with 8 bases identical to TRBD2. The CDR3 totals 17 residues. V shed 4 bases and J 1 base; nucleotides not matched to a gene: 11. Per the germline V gene, CDR1 is SGHNT and CDR2 is YYREEE (reference sequence). CDR3 in DNA: TGTGCCAGCAGCGTGGGTGGCAGCGGGGGCCGCACAGATACGCAGTATTTT. Its translation: CASSVGGSGGRTDTQYF.

This chain links TRBV13 with TRBJ2-3; 10 nucleotides match TRBD1. The CDR3 runs 15 residues. The V segment lost 5 bases and the J segment 5 bases; nucleotides outside the gene matches: 7. The germline CDR1 and CDR2 sequences are PRHDT and FYEKMQ (reference sequence). The CDR3 bases are TGTGCCAGCAGCCCCTCGGACAGGGGGGGAGATACGCAGTATTTT. This encodes CASSPSDRGGDTQYF.

V and J are TRBV21-1 and TRBJ2-5; the table's D gene call, TRBD2, was not cross checked with the DNA. TRBV21-1 is an annotated pseudogene. The CDR3 is 18 residues long. In nucleotides, the CDR3 is TGTGCCAGCAGCCCCGCTAGCGGGGGGCTTGGTTTTCTAGAGGTCCAGTACTTC. Its translation is CASSPASGGLGFLEVQYF.

This chain joins TRBV2 and TRBJ2-7, with 11 bases lining up with TRBD1. With V trimmed by 6 bases and J by 1 base, 2 bases remained unmatched. Germline CDR1 reads SNHLY; CDR2 reads FYNNEI. The length of the CDR3 is 14 residues. The CDR3 sequence is CASRGTGGSYEQYF. CDR3 nucleotide sequence: TGTGCCAGCAGGGGGACAGGGGGATCCTACGAGCAGTACTTC.

This chain links TRBV19 with TRBJ2-2; 9 nucleotides match TRBD1. This CDR3 has 16 residues. The V gene's germline CDR1 is LNHDA and CDR2 SQIVND (reference sequence). V shed 4 bases, J shed 4 bases, and the junction held 7 bases outside the gene matches. The CDR3 protein is CASSTYRTGATGELFF. CDR3 DNA: TGTGCCAGTAGTACCTACCGGACAGGGGCCACCGGGGAGCTGTTTTTT. Filled out from reference TRBV19 and TRBJ2-2, the complete variable domain reads DGGITQSPKYLFRKEGQNVTLSCEQNLNHDAMYWYRQDPGQGLRLIYYSQIVNDFQKGDIAEGYSVSREKKESFPLTVTSAQKNPTAFYLCASSTYRTGATGELFFGEGSRLTVL.

The chain links TRBV5-5 to TRBJ1-1; no clear D. Looked up from germline, CDR1 is SGHKS and CDR2 is YYEKEE (reference sequence). The CDR3 has 15 residues. The V gene lost 1 base and the J gene lost 4 bases, with 14 bases spanning the gap. The CDR3, as DNA: TGTGCCAGCAGCTTGCCCTACCGGGATGTCACTGAAGCTTTCTTT. Amino acids: CASSLPYRDVTEAFF.

V is TRBV6-5 and J is TRBJ1-2, with a weak D call TRBD1 (6 bases). Germline loops: CDR1 MNHEY, CDR2 SVGAGI. With 6 bases removed from V and 8 bases from J, the gap between germline ends came to 13 bases. This CDR3 contains 12 residues. The chain's CDR3 is CASSRDKGGYTF. The CDR3 DNA follows: TGTGCCAGCAGCCGGGACAAAGGGGGCTACACCTTC.

The rearrangement links TRBV5-1 to TRBJ1-1; D is possibly TRBD1 (6 bases). The V and J ends lost 4 bases and 1 base respectively, with 17 bases between them. Germline V gene lookup returns CDR1 SGHRS and CDR2 YFSETQ. There are 16 residues in the CDR3. Here the CDR3 DNA reads TGCGCCAGCAGCCTGACAGGTGGACCACAGAACACTGAAGCTTTCTTT. This translates into CASSLTGGPQNTEAFF.

V and J are TRBV6-4 and TRBJ1-6, with TRBD1 matching over 7 bases. CDR1 and CDR2 from the germline V gene are MRHNA and SNTAGT. The junction had 9 bases not matched to a gene; V was cut back by 6 bases and J by 10 bases. This CDR3 spans 14 amino acids. The CDR3 protein is CASSRDSWGSPLHF. The CDR3 DNA follows: TGTGCCAGCAGCCGGGACAGTTGGGGCTCACCCCTCCACTTT.